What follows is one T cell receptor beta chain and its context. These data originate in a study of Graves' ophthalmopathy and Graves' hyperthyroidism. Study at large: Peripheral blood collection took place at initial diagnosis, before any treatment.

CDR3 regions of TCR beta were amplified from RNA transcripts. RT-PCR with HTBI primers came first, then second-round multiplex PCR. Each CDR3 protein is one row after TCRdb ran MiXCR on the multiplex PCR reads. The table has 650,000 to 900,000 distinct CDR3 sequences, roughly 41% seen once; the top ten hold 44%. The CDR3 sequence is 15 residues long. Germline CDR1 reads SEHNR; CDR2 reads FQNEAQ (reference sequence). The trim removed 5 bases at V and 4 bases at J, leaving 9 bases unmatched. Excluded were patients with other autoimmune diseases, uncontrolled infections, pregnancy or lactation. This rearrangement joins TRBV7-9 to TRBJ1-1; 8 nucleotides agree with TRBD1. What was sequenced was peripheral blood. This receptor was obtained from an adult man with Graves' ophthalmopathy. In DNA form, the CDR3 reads TGTGCCAGCAGCACCCGACAGGGGTCGTCCACTGAAGCTTTCTTT. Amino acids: CASSTRQGSSTEAFF.